What follows is one TCR beta chain and its context. The data stem from a study of blood T cell repertoires in COVID-19. Study overall: Researchers got acute and convalescent COVID-19 samples from the United States, Italy and Spain. PBMCs, B-cell-depleted T cells, or T cells were the source of the cDNA or gDNA that made up the material.

Per the original data handling: How many nucleated cells were present was estimated from reference gene primer amplification. The table came from immunoSEQ multiplex PCR; TCRdb's copy has only in-frame clones and leaves some out. V and J calls plus clone size are reproduced from that table; the DNA served to infer D and trimming. The data hold over 65,000 clones, with 80% to 90% observed a single time. Germline CDR1 is SEHNR and CDR2 is FQNEAQ (reference sequence). The CDR3 has 15 amino acids. The V end lost 2 bases, the J end lost 4 bases, and 14 bases lay between the germline ends. Sequencing was done on a sample of peripheral blood. The chain couples TRBV7-9 to TRBJ1-2; D unclear. This clonotype was obtained from a man aged 45-60 years with active COVID-19. CDR3 sequence: CASSLSQEASYGYTF. CDR3 nucleotide sequence: TGTGCCAGCAGCTTATCCCAGGAGGCGAGCTATGGCTACACCTTC.